This TCR beta chain is from a study of T cell responses to AZD1222 COVID-19 vaccine. Study-wide context: Second-dose timings of about 4 or about 12 weeks were pooled. Study-level results: Increases in Spike-specific TCR breadth and depth were seen after two AZD1222 doses. The span of vaccine-associated CD4 TCRs extended across spike, with dominance at 160-218 and 743-854. Donor demographics were predominantly white British with a female majority; clonal diversity may be underestimated.

Here immunoSEQ multiplex PCR was the method, and the copy in TCRdb shows in-frame clones only, minus some. The table lists 150,000 to 180,000 clones, roughly 90% of them singletons, with over 15% in the top ten. This clone occurred once. The antigen is undetermined. The V end lost 5 bases, the J end lost 0 bases, and 17 bases lay between the germline ends. Per germline, CDR1 SGHAT and CDR2 FQNNGV. The length of the CDR3 is 17 residues. This TCR was recovered from an adult in good health. This chain uses TRBV11-2 with TRBJ1-3; D remains unclear. The sample consisted of peripheral blood, taken on day 0 of AZD1222 vaccination. The CDR3 is CASSPRRAPFSGNTIYF. CDR3 nucleotides: TGTGCCAGCAGCCCCCGGAGGGCTCCCTTCTCTGGAAACACCATATATTTT.